This T cell receptor (beta chain) was captured by sequencing in a study of blood T cell repertoires in COVID-19. Clones were read by immunoSEQ multiplex PCR, and TCRdb kept only the in-frame ones, dropping some. The sample lists approximately 250,000 clones; about 85% were seen once. V was shortened by 5 bases and J by 1 base, with 11 bases between the two germline ends. The CDR3 covers 14 residues. Per the germline V gene, CDR1 is LNHDA and CDR2 is SQIVND (reference sequence). Material: peripheral blood. This TCR derives from a man in his late teens or twenties with active or convalescent COVID-19. The chain links TRBV19 to TRBJ1-2; unclear D gene. The CDR3 loop reads CASSAQDSNYGYTF. The CDR3, as DNA: TGTGCCAGTAGTGCGCAGGATAGTAACTATGGCTACACCTTC.